This T cell receptor beta chain was identified during a study of blood T cell repertoires in COVID-19. On the study more broadly: Sources were T cells, B-cell-depleted T cells, or PBMCs; the material itself was cDNA or gDNA.

It was during active infection that Seattle patients were enrolled and then longitudinally followed. Authors' data handling: From reference gene primer amplification, estimates of nucleated cell counts were derived. This table comes from immunoSEQ multiplex PCR, and its TCRdb copy is limited to in-frame clones, with some not included. D and trimming were read from the DNA, whereas the V and J calls and clone size are those reported in that table. The sample lists about 210,000 clones; 75% to 90% were seen once. The germline gives CDR1 MNHNY, CDR2 SVGAGI (reference sequence). Trimming cost V 3 bases and J 0 bases, with 10 bases left between them. This CDR3 comprises 15 residues.

The sequence came from a woman in her 70s with COVID-19, enrolled during active disease. The J gene is TRBJ2-3, the V gene TRBV6-6; maybe TRBD2 (6 bases). Sequencing input: peripheral blood. CDR3 nucleotide sequence: TGTGCCAGCAGTTATCGCGGGGCTAGCACAGATACGCAGTATTTT. It encodes CASSYRGASTDTQYF.